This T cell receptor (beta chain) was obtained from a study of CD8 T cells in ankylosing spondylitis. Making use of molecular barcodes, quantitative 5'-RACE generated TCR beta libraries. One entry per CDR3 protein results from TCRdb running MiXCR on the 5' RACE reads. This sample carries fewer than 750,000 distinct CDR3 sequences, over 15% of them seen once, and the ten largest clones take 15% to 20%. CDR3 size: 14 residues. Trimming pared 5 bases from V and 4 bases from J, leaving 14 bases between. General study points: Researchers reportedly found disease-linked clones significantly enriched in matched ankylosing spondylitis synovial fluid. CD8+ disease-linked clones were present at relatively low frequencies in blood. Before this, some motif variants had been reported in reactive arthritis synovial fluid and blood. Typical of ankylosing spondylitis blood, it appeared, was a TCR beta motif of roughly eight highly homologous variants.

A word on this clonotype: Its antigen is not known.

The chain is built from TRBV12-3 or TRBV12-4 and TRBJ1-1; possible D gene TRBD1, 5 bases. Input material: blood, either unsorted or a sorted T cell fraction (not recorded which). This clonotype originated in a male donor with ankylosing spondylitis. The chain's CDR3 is CASSPRKGITEAFF. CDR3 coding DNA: TGTGCCAGCAGTCCTCGCAAGGGGATCACTGAAGCTTTCTTT.